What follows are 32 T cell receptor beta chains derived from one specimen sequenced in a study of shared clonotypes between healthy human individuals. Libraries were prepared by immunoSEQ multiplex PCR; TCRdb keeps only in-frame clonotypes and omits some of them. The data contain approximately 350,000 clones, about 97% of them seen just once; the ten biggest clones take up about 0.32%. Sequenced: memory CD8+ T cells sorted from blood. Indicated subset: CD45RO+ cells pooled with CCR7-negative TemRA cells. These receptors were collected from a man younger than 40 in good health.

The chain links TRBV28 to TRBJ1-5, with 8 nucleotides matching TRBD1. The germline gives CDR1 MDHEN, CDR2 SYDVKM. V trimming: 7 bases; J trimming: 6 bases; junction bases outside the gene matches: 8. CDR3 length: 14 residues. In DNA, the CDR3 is TGTGCCAGCACCCTAGGACAGGGTAGTCAGCCCCAGCATTTT. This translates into CASTLGQGSQPQHF.

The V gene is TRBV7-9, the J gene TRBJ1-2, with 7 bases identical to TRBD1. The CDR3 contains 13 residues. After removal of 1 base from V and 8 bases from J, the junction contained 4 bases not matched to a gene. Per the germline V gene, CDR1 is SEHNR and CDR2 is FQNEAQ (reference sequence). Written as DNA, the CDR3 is TGTGCCAGCAGCTTAGAGGGGGCGCAGGGCTACACCTTC. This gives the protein CASSLEGAQGYTF.

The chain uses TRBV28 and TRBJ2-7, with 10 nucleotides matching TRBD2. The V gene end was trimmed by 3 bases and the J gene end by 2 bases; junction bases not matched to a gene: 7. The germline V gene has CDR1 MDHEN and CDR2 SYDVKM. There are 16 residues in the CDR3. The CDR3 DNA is TGTGCCAGCAGTTTGGCGACTAGCGGGCGACCCTACGAGCAGTACTTC. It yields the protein CASSLATSGRPYEQYF. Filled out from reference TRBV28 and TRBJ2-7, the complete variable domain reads DVKVTQSSRYLVKRTGEKVFLECVQDMDHENMFWYRQDPGLGLRLIYFSYDVKMKEKGDIPEGYSVSREKKERFSLILESASTNQTSMYLCASSLATSGRPYEQYFGPGTRLTVT.

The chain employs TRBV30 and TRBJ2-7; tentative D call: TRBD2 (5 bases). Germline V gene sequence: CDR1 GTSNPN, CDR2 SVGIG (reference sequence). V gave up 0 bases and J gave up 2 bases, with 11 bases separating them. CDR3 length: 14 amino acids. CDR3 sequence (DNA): TGTGCCTGGAGTGTGGGAGCGGAGCCCTACGAGCAGTACTTC. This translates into CAWSVGAEPYEQYF.

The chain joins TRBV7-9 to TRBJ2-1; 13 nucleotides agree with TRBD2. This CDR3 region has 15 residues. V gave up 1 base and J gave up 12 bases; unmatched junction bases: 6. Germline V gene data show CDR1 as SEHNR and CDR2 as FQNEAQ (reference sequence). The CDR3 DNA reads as TGTGCCAGCAGCTTAGGGACTAGCGGGAGTTTGGGGCAGTTCTTC. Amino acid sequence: CASSLGTSGSLGQFF.

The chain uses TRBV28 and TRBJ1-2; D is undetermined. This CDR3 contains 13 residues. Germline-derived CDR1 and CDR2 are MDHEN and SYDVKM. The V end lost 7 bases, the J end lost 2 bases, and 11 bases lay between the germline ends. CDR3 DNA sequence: TGTGCCAGCACCCTGGAGACAAACTATGGCTACACCTTC. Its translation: CASTLETNYGYTF.

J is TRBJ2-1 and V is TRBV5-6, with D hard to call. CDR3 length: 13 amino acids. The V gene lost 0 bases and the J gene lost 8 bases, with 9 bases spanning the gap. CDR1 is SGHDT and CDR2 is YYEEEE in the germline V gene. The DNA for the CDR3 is TGTGCCAGCAGCTTGGTTCAAGGGTATGAGCAGTTCTTC. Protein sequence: CASSLVQGYEQFF.

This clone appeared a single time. As DNA, the CDR3 is TGTGCCAGCCGCCACACAGGGGCAGGAGAGACCCAGTACTTC. It translates to CASRHTGAGETQYF. The chain joins TRBV7-9 to TRBJ2-5; 7 positions match TRBD1. V gave up 8 bases and J gave up 4 bases; unmatched junction bases: 10. Germline CDR1 is SEHNR and CDR2 is FQNEAQ (reference sequence). This CDR3 has 14 residues.

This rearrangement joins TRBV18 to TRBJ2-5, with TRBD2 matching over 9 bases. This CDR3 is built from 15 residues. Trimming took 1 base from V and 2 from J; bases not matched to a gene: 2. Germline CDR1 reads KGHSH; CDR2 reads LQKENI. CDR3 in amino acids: CASSPLTSGQETQYF. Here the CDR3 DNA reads TGTGCCAGCTCACCACTCACTAGCGGGCAAGAGACCCAGTACTTC.

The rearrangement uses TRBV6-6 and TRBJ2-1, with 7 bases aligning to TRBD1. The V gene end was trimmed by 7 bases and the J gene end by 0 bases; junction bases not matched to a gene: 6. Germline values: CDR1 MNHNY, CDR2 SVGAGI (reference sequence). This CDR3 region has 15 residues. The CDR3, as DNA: TGTGCCAGCATCAACCGGGACAGCTCCTACAATGAGCAGTTCTTC. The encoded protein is CASINRDSSYNEQFF.

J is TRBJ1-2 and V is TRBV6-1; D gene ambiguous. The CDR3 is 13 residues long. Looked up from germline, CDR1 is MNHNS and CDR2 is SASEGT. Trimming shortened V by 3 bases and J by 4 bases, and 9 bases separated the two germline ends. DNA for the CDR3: TGTGCCAGCAGTGAGGTCAGGCTCTATGGCTACACCTTC. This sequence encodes CASSEVRLYGYTF.

Here the CDR3 DNA reads TGTGCCAGCAGCCCCGCATTGGGCGCTGAAGCTTTCTTT. Protein sequence: CASSPALGAEAFF. The chain employs TRBV7-3 and TRBJ1-1; the D is unclear. The V and J ends lost 5 bases and 6 bases respectively, with 13 bases between them. This CDR3 spans 13 amino acids. The germline gives CDR1 SGHTA, CDR2 FQGTGA.

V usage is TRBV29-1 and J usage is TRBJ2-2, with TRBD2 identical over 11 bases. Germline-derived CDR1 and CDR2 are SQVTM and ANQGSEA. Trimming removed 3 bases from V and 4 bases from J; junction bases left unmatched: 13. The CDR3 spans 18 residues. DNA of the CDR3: TGCAGCGTTGAGTCTCTAGCGGGGGGCTCGGTCCCCACCGGGGAGCTGTTTTTT. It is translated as CSVESLAGGSVPTGELFF.

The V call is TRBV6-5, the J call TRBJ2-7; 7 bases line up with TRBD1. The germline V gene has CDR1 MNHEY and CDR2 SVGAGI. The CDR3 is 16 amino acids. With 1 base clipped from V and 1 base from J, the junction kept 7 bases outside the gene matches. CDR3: CASSYLGTAPSYEQYF. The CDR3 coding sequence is TGTGCCAGCAGTTACTTAGGGACAGCTCCTTCCTACGAGCAGTACTTC.

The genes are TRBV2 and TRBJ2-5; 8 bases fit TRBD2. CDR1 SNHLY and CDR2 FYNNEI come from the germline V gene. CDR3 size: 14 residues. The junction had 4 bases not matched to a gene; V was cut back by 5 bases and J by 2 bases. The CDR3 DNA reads TGTGCCAGCAGTTGGCGCGGGAGGCAAGAGACCCAGTACTTC. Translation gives CASSWRGRQETQYF.

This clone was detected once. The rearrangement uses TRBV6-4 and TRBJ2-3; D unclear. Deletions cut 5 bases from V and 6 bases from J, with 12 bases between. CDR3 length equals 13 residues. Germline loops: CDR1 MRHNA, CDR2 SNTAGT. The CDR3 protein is CASSYERDDTQYF. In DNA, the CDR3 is TGTGCCAGCAGTTATGAAAGGGATGATACGCAGTATTTT.

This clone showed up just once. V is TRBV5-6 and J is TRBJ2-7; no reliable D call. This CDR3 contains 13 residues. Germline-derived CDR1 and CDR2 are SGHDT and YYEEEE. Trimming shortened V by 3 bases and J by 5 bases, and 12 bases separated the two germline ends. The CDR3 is CASSYTRFDEQYF. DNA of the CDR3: TGTGCCAGCAGCTATACCCGATTTGACGAGCAGTACTTC.

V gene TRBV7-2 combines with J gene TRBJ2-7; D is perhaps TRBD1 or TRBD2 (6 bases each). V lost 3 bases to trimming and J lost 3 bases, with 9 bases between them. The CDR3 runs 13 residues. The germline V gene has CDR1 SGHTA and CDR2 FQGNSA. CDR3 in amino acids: CASSLGGYYEQYF. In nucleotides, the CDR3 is TGTGCCAGCAGCTTGGGGGGCTACTACGAGCAGTACTTC.

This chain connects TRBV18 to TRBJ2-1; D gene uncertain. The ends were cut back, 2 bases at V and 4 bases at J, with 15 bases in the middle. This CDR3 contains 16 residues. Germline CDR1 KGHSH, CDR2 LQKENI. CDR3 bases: TGTGCCAGCTCACCAGCCGCTAGGTTGGAATACAATGAGCAGTTCTTC. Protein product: CASSPAARLEYNEQFF.

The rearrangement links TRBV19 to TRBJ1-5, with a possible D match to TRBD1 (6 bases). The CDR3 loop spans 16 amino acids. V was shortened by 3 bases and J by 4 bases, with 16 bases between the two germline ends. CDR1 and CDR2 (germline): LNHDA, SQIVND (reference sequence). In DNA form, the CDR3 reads TGTGCCAGTAGTATGGTTCAGGGGAGGAGGAATCAGCCCCAGCATTTT. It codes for CASSMVQGRRNQPQHF.

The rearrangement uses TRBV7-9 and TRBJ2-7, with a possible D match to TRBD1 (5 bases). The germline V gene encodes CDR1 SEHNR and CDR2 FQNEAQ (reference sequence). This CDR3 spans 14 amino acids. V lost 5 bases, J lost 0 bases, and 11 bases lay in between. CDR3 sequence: CASSPGHYSYEQYF. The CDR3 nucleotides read TGTGCCAGCAGCCCCGGACATTACTCCTACGAGCAGTACTTC.

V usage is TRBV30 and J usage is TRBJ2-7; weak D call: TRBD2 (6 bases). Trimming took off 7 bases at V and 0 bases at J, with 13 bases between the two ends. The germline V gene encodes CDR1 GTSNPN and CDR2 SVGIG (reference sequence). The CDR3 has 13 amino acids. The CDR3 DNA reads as TGTGCCTATGCGGGGACCGTCTCCTACGAGCAGTACTTC. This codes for CAYAGTVSYEQYF.

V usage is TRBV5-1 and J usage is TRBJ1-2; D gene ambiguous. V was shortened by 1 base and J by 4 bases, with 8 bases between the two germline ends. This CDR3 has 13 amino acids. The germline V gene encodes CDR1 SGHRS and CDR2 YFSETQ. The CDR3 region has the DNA TGCGCCAGCAGCTTGAGGGTTAGCTATGGCTACACCTTC. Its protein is CASSLRVSYGYTF. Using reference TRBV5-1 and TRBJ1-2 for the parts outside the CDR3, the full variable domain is KAGVTQTPRYLIKTRGQQVTLSCSPISGHRSVSWYQQTPGQGLQFLFEYFSETQRNKGNFPGRFSGRQFSNSRSEMNVSTLELGDSALYLCASSLRVSYGYTFGSGTRLTVV.

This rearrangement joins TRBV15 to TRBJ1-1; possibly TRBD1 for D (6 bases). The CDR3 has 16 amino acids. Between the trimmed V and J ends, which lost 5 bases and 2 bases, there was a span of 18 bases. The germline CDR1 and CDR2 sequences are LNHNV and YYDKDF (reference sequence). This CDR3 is CATSGVGGRLNTEAFF. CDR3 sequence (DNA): TGTGCCACCAGCGGCGTCGGGGGGCGGCTTAACACTGAAGCTTTCTTT.

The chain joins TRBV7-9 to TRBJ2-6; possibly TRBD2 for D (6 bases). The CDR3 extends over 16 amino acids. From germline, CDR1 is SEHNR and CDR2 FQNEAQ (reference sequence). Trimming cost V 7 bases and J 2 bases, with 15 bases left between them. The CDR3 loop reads CASNRREATGANVLTF. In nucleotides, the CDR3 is TGTGCCAGCAATCGCAGGGAGGCTACTGGGGCCAACGTCCTGACTTTC.

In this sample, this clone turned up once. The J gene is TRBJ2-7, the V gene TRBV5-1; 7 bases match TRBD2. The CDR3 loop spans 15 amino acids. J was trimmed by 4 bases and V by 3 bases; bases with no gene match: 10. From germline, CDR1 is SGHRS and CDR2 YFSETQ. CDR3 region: CASSSFPMRGYEQYF. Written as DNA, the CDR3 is TGCGCCAGCAGCTCGTTCCCCATGCGGGGGTACGAGCAGTACTTC. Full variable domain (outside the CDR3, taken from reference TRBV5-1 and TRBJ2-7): KAGVTQTPRYLIKTRGQQVTLSCSPISGHRSVSWYQQTPGQGLQFLFEYFSETQRNKGNFPGRFSGRQFSNSRSEMNVSTLELGDSALYLCASSSFPMRGYEQYFGPGTRLTVT.

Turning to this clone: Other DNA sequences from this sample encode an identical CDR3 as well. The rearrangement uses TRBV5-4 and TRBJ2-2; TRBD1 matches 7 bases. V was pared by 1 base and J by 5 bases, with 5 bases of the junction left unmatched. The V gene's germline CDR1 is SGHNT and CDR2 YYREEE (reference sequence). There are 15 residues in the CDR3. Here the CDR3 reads CASSLRQGGTGELFF. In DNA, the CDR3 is TGTGCCAGCAGCTTGAGACAGGGCGGGACCGGGGAGCTGTTTTTT.

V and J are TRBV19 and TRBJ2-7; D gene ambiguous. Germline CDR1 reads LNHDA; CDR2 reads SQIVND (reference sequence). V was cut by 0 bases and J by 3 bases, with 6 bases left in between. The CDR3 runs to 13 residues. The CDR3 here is CASSIDLGYEQYF. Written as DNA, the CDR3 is TGTGCCAGTAGTATAGATTTGGGCTACGAGCAGTACTTC.

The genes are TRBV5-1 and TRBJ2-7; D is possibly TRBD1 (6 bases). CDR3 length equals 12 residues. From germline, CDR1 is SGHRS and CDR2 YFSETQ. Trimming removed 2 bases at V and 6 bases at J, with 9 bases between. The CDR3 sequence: CASSLTGSEQYF. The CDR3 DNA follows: TGCGCCAGCAGCTTAACAGGGTCCGAGCAGTACTTC.

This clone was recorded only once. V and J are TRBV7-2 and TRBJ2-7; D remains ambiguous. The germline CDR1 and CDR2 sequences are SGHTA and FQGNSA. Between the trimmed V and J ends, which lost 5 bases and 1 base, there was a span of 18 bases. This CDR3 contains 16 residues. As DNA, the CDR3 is TGTGCCAGCAGCCGCCCGACTCCTCGCCCATCCTACGAGCAGTACTTC. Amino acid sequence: CASSRPTPRPSYEQYF. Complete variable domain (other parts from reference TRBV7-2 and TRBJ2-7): GAGVSQSPSNKVTEKGKDVELRCDPISGHTALYWYRQSLGQGLEFLIYFQGNSAPDKSGLPSDRFSAERTGGSVSTLTIQRTQQEDSAVYLCASSRPTPRPSYEQYFGPGTRLTVT.

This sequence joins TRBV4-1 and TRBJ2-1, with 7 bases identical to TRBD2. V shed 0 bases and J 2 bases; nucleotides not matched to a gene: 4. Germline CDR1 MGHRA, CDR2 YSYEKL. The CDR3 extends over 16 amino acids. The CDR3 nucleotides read TGCGCCAGCAGCCAAGATGGGGGGAGGGCCTACAATGAGCAGTTCTTC. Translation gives CASSQDGGRAYNEQFF.

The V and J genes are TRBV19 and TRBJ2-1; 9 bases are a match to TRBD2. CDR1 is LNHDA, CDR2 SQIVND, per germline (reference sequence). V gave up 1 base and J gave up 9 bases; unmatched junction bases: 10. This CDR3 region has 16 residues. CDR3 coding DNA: TGTGCCAGTAGTATAGTGAGAGGCGGGAGGGCTGGTGAGCAGTTCTTC. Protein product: CASSIVRGGRAGEQFF.